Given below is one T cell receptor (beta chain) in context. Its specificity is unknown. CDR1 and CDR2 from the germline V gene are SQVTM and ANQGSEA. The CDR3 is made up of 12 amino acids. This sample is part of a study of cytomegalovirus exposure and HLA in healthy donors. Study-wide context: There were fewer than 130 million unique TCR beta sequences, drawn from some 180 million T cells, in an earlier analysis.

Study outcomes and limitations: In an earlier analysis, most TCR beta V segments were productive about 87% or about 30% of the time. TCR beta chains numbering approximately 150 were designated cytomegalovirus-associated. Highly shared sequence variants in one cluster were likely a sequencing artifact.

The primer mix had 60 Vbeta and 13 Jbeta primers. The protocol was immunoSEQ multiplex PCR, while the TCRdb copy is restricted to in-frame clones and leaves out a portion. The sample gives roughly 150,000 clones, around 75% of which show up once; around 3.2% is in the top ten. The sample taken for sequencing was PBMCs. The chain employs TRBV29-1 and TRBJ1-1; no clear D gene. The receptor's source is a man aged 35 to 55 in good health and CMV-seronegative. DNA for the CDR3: TGCCACGGGAGCGGGATGAACACTGAAGCTTTCTTT. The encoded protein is CHGSGMNTEAFF. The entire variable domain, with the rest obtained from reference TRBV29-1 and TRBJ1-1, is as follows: SAVISQKPSRDICQRGTSLTIQCQVDSQVTMMFWYRQQPGQSLTLIATANQGSEATYESGFVIDKFPISRPNLTFSTLTVSNMSPEDSSIYLCHGSGMNTEAFFGQGTRLTVV.